Below, one TCR beta chain is given with its context. Relative to the germline gene, one junction end is altered; a read error may explain this. Germline V gene sequence: CDR1 LNHNV, CDR2 YYDKDF (reference sequence). CDR3 length: 16 amino acids. Authors' analysis steps: Researchers report that nucleated cell counts were estimated from reference gene primer amplification. Assay: immunoSEQ multiplex PCR; the TCRdb copy retains only in-frame clones and omits some. The DNA was the basis for D and trimming; V, J and clone size are from that table. This sample has 300,000 to 450,000 clones, with around 89% found just once. This entry is derived from a study of blood T cell repertoires in COVID-19.

This TCR came from a woman aged 25 to 39 with COVID-19, enrolled during active disease. Sequenced input: peripheral blood. The genes are TRBV15 and TRBJ2-2; D is possibly TRBD2 (5 bases). The CDR3 region is CATSGDYTSNTGELFF. The CDR3 DNA is TGTGCCACCAGCGGAGACTATACCTCGAACACCGGGGAGCTGTTTTTT.